This T cell receptor (beta chain) stems from a study of spatial heterogeneity in lung cancer. Study as a whole: Sequencing consistently turned up more beta-chain sequences than alpha-chain sequences. Raw-read counts averaged over ten per unique TCR and UMI combination.

Each molecule of TCR cDNA was tagged with one unique molecular identifier. TCRdb reprocessed the 5' RACE reads with MiXCR, giving one entry per CDR3 protein. Among about 38,000 distinct CDR3 sequences listed, approximately 6.3% were seen once. At least ten counts were recorded for this clonotype. CDR3 length: 15 amino acids. Germline CDR1 reads MNHEY; CDR2 reads SMNVEV (reference sequence). Trimming took off 10 bases at V and 0 bases at J, with 13 bases between the two ends. Time point indicated: sample taken at primary tumor resection. Whole RNA was taken from tumor, nontumor lung or frozen PBMC; it was then sequenced unsorted. There were some 70 donors, all of them untreated patients with early-stage non-small cell lung cancer.

This sequence joins TRBV27 and TRBJ1-6; unclear D gene. The TCR originated in a male donor with early-stage non-small cell lung cancer. This specimen was PBMCs, taken at surgery. CDR3 in amino acids: CAIHRVISYNSPLHF. The CDR3 region has the DNA TGTGCCATCCACAGAGTCATCTCCTATAATTCACCCCTCCACTTT.